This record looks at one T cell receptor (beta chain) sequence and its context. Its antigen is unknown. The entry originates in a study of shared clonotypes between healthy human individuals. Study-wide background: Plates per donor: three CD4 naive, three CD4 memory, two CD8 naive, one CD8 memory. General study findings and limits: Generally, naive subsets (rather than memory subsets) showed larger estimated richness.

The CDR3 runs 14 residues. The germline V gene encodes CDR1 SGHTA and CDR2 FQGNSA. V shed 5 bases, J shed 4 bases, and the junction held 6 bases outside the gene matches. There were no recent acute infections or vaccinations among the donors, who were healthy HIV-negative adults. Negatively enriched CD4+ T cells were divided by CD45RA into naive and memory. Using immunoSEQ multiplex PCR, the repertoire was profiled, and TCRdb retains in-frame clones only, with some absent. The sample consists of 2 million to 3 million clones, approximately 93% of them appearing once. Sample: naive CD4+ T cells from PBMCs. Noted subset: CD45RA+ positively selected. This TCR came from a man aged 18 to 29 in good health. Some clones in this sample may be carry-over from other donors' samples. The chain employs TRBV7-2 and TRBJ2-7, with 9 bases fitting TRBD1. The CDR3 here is CASSRQGGLYEQYF. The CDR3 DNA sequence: TGTGCCAGCAGCCGACAGGGGGGGTTGTACGAGCAGTACTTC.